The rows below give T cell receptor beta chains drawn from one sample of a study of PD-L1 blockade in urothelial cancer. Clones were read by immunoSEQ multiplex PCR, and TCRdb kept only the in-frame ones, dropping some. The data contain about 76,000 clones, more than 85% of them singletons. Source: PBMCs, taken around atezolizumab (anti-PD-L1) treatment. These receptors were obtained from an elderly woman with urothelial cancer. Both conserved end residues are part of each CDR3. The D gene is left open where the match is weak. Rows give clone size only sometimes, using once, few, many, or a class for an expanded clone.

TRBJ2-7,-,TRBV6-1,TRBD2,16,CASSGGLAGGNYEQYF,TGTGCCAGCAGTGGAGGACTAGCGGGGGGTAACTACGAGCAGTACTTC
TRBJ2-7,-,TRBV27,TRBD2,15,CASSLGRGSGYEQYF,TGTGCCAGCAGTTTAGGAAGGGGTAGCGGGTACGAGCAGTACTTC
TRBJ2-5,-,TRBV5-1,-,12,CASSHGVETQYF,TGCGCCAGCAGCCACGGGGTTGAGACCCAGTACTTC
TRBJ2-7,-,TRBV30,-,11,CAWSLIYEQYF,TGTGCCTGGAGTTTAATCTACGAGCAGTACTTC
TRBJ2-7,-,TRBV18,-,13,CASSPGTSNEQYF,TGTGCCAGCTCCCCCGGGACATCAAACGAGCAGTACTTC
TRBJ1-5,-,TRBV27,-,14,CASSPRTENQPQHF,TGTGCCAGCAGTCCACGGACAGAGAATCAGCCCCAGCATTTT
TRBJ1-2,-,TRBV7-9,-,12,CASSRQDYGYTF,TGTGCCAGCAGTAGACAGGACTATGGCTACACCTTC
TRBJ2-7,-,TRBV5-1,-,14,CASSFSGENYEQYF,TGCGCCAGCAGCTTTTCGGGAGAGAACTACGAGCAGTACTTC
TRBJ2-3,once,TRBV7-9,-,14,CASSLARSTDTQYF,TGTGCCAGCAGCTTAGCGAGAAGCACAGATACGCAGTATTTT
TRBJ2-1,-,TRBV7-3,-,15,CASSLNGLGSDEQFF,TGTGCCAGCAGCTTAAATGGATTGGGGAGTGATGAGCAGTTCTTC
TRBJ2-1,-,TRBV6-5,-,16,CASSFIRDPPYNEQFF,TGTGCCAGCAGTTTTATCCGGGATCCTCCCTACAATGAGCAGTTCTTC
TRBJ1-1,once,TRBV30,-,12,CACLRSNTEAFF,TGTGCCTGCCTTCGGAGTAACACTGAAGCTTTCTTT
TRBJ2-7,-,TRBV11-2,TRBD2,14,CASTELASTYEQYF,TGTGCCAGCACCGAACTAGCGTCGACCTACGAGCAGTACTTC
TRBJ2-3,-,TRBV2,-,11,CASGGGDTQYF,TGTGCCAGCGGAGGAGGGGATACGCAGTATTTT
TRBJ2-7,-,TRBV6-1,-,16,CASSVNSEGTVYEQYF,TGTGCCAGCAGTGTCAACAGTGAGGGGACTGTTTACGAGCAGTACTTC
TRBJ1-1,-,TRBV18,TRBD1,14,CASSPVDRGSEAFF,TGTGCCAGCTCACCCGTCGACAGGGGGTCTGAAGCTTTCTTT
TRBJ2-2,-,TRBV28,TRBD1,15,CASSLAGGNTGELFF,TGTGCCAGCAGTTTGGCAGGGGGAAACACCGGGGAGCTGTTTTTT
TRBJ2-1,-,TRBV30,-,11,CAWSLTNEQFF,TGTGCCTGGAGTCTGACAAATGAGCAGTTCTTC
TRBJ1-4,-,TRBV28,-,13,CASIGATNEKLFF,TGTGCCAGCATAGGGGCAACTAATGAAAAACTGTTTTTT
TRBJ1-4,-,TRBV27,-,13,CASSLWQDEKLFF,TGTGCCAGCAGTTTATGGCAGGATGAAAAACTGTTTTTT
TRBJ1-4,-,TRBV6-5,TRBD1,13,CASSGTGEEKLFF,TGTGCCAGCAGCGGGACAGGGGAGGAAAAACTGTTTTTT
TRBJ2-5,-,TRBV28,-,13,CASFGGIGETQYF,TGTGCCAGCTTCGGGGGTATAGGGGAGACCCAGTACTTC
TRBJ1-2,once,TRBV6-5,TRBD1,14,CASRKTGGNYGYTF,TGTGCCAGCAGAAAGACAGGGGGGAACTATGGCTACACCTTC
TRBJ2-1,few,TRBV5-6,TRBD2,16,CASSFGTSGYYNEQFF,TGTGCCAGCAGCTTCGGGACTAGCGGGTACTACAATGAGCAGTTCTTC
TRBJ2-1,-,TRBV7-3,-,14,CASSFGAGNNEQFF,TGTGCCAGCAGCTTTGGGGCGGGAAACAATGAGCAGTTCTTC
TRBJ2-2,-,TRBV4-1,TRBD1,17,CASSWLPGQGNTGELFF,TGCGCCAGCAGCTGGCTCCCGGGACAGGGAAACACCGGGGAGCTGTTTTTT
TRBJ2-7,-,TRBV28,TRBD2,16,CASSSPSSGRPYEQYF,TGTGCCAGCAGTTCCCCGTCTAGCGGAAGACCCTACGAGCAGTACTTC
TRBJ2-7,-,TRBV27,TRBD1,15,CASSLSGTGPYEQYF,TGTGCCAGCAGTTTATCGGGGACAGGGCCCTACGAGCAGTACTTC
TRBJ2-3,-,TRBV18,TRBD2,15,CASSPPSGNTDTQYF,TGTGCCAGCTCCCCGCCTAGCGGGAACACAGATACGCAGTATTTT